The 11 T cell receptor beta chains presented below share a single source sample, sequenced in a study of glioma-infiltrating T cells. Amplification of TCR alpha and beta CDR3 regions from RNA used iRepertoire nested multiplex PCR. TCRdb re-analysed the multiplex PCR reads in MiXCR, keeping a single row per CDR3 protein. The sample lists tens of thousands of distinct CDR3 sequences, around 23% occurring once. Input material: glioma tissue, nonneoplastic brain tissue, or PBMCs (not recorded which). Source of these receptors: a human donor with low-grade glioma or glioblastoma, undergoing nonglioma brain surgery, or in good health (not recorded which).

This clonotype is medium-sized within its sample. The chain links TRBV20-1 to TRBJ1-2; the D gene is possibly TRBD1 (5 bases). CDR1 is DFQATT, CDR2 SNEGSKA, per germline (reference sequence). The CDR3 runs 14 residues. Trimming left V 5 bases short and J 0 bases short, with 13 bases between. The DNA for the CDR3 is TGCAGTGCTTCAGACAGAGCAGCTAACTATGGCTACACCTTC. It specifies CSASDRAANYGYTF.

In its sample, this clonotype was seen a few times. The genes are TRBV18 and TRBJ2-7; TRBD1 matches 7 bases. Germline values: CDR1 KGHSH, CDR2 LQKENI. The ends lost 6 bases at V and 7 bases at J; junction bases unmatched: 12. The CDR3 has 14 amino acids. The CDR3 DNA reads TGTGCCAGCTCGTCCGGAGAGGGGGCAGGGGAGCAGTACTTC. It codes for CASSSGEGAGEQYF.

This clonotype appeared many times. CDR3 nucleotides: TGTGCCAGCAGTTCCGGGTTCCATCAGCCCCAGCATTTT. Encoded protein: CASSSGFHQPQHF. This sequence joins TRBV27 and TRBJ1-5; D gene unclear. Germline CDR1 is MNHEY and CDR2 is SMNVEV (reference sequence). The CDR3 covers 13 residues. With 4 bases removed from V and 5 bases from J, the gap between germline ends came to 9 bases.

Concerning this clonotype: This clone may be a read error of a much larger clone one base away. V and J are TRBV5-1 and TRBJ1-1; D not resolved. V was pared by 5 bases and J by 1 base, with 15 bases between. CDR3 length: 15 amino acids. Germline CDR1 is SGHRS and CDR2 is YFSETQ. CDR3 coding DNA: TGCGCCAGCAGAAGAGGGTACACCTCGAACACTGAAGCTTTCTTT. This sequence encodes CASRRGYTSNTEAFF. The full variable domain, in which reference TRBV5-1 and TRBJ1-1 provide the parts outside the CDR3, is KAGVTQTPRYLIKTRGQQVTLSCSPISGHRSVSWYQQTPGQGLQFLFEYFSETQRNKGNFPGRFSGRQFSNSRSEMNVSTLELGDSALYLCASRRGYTSNTEAFFGQGTRLTVV.

This clonotype was detected only a few times. The chain carries TRBV2 and TRBJ1-1; D not certain. Trimming took off 9 bases at V and 5 bases at J, with 19 bases between the two ends. The CDR3 length is 14 residues. The germline CDR1 and CDR2 sequences are SNHLY and FYNNEI. The chain's CDR3 is CARHGKPPITEAFF. The CDR3 bases are TGTGCCAGACATGGGAAGCCCCCGATAACTGAAGCTTTCTTT. The full variable domain, with the rest looked up from reference TRBV2 and TRBJ1-1, is EPEVTQTPSHQVTQMGQEVILRCVPISNHLYFYWYRQILGQKVEFLVSFYNNEISEKSEIFDDQFSVERPDGSNFTLKIRSTKLEDSAMYFCARHGKPPITEAFFGQGTRLTVV.

This clonotype came up many times. The chain links TRBV4-1 to TRBJ2-3; TRBD1 matches at 7 bases. V gave up 4 bases and J gave up 5 bases; unmatched junction bases: 6. Germline lookup yields CDR1 MGHRA and CDR2 YSYEKL. This CDR3 is 14 amino acids long. CDR3 loop: CASSLTGTVDTQYF. The CDR3 bases are TGCGCCAGCAGCCTAACCGGGACAGTAGATACGCAGTATTTT.

For this clonotype: A single base separates this from a much larger clone, so it may be a read error. The rearrangement links TRBV5-1 to TRBJ1-1, with D possibly TRBD1 on 6 matching bases. The CDR3 is 14 amino acids. The V gene's germline CDR1 is SGHRS and CDR2 YFSETQ. This CDR3 reads CASSLVGGDTGAFF. Written as DNA, the CDR3 is TGCGCCAGCAGCTTGGTCGGGGGCGACACTGGAGCTTTCTTT.

With respect to this clonotype: A much larger clonotype is one base distant, so this may be a read error. The genes are TRBV27 and TRBJ2-5; D might be TRBD2 (5 bases). Per germline, CDR1 MNHEY and CDR2 SMNVEV (reference sequence). The CDR3 loop spans 12 amino acids. Here the CDR3 reads CASRSPGETQSF. CDR3 coding DNA: TGTGCCAGCAGGAGCCCTGGGGAGACCCAGTCCTTC.

The chain links TRBV18 to TRBJ2-7, with 8 bases lining up with TRBD1. Germline V CDR1 and CDR2: KGHSH, LQKENI. The CDR3 covers 14 residues. The CDR3 nucleotides read TGTGTTAGCTCCTCCGACAGGGGAAGGTACGAGCAGTACTTC. This sequence encodes CVSSSDRGRYEQYF.

This clonotype has a count of ten or more. The chain is built from TRBV7-9 and TRBJ1-1; 7 nucleotides line up with TRBD1. The V gene end was trimmed by 1 base and the J gene end by 8 bases; junction bases not matched to a gene: 10. CDR1 and CDR2 (germline): SEHNR, FQNEAQ (reference sequence). This CDR3 has 15 residues. In DNA, the CDR3 is TGTGCCAGCAGCTTAGGGAGACACGGGACAGCCGAAGCTTTCTTT. Encoded protein: CASSLGRHGTAEAFF.

This clonotype was counted at least ten times. The chain couples TRBV12-3 or TRBV12-4 to TRBJ1-5; possibly TRBD1 for D (5 bases). The CDR3 consists of 15 residues. The V and J ends lost 1 base and 8 bases respectively, with 15 bases between them. The CDR3 bases are TGTGCCAGCAGTTTAGTATCTGGGGCGAGTGAGCCCCAGCATTTT. This encodes CASSLVSGASEPQHF.